Following are 28 T cell receptor beta chains from one sample sequenced in a study of blood T cells in healthy people across ages. A second PCR of roughly 7 to 11 cycles used a sample-barcoded 5' primer and a J-beta primer mix. Using its own MiXCR run on the 5' RACE reads, TCRdb lists one record per CDR3 protein. In the table there are over 500,000 distinct CDR3 sequences, 52% of which are singletons. The sequenced sample was blood. The receptors derive from an elderly woman in good health.

On this clonotype itself: Since a much larger clone is just one base distant, this may be a read error. This chain links TRBV4-1 with TRBJ2-7, with 7 nucleotides matching TRBD2. Germline lookup yields CDR1 MGHRA and CDR2 YSYEKL. CDR3 length equals 15 residues. Trimming took 4 bases from V and 11 from J; bases not matched to a gene: 17. The CDR3 loop is CASSPGGLRGADEYF. CDR3 coding DNA: TGCGCCAGCAGCCCGGGGGGACTAAGGGGTGCGGATGAGTACTTC.

This chain connects TRBV29-1 to TRBJ2-7; D call uncertain. Germline V gene lookup returns CDR1 SQVTM and CDR2 ANQGSEA. The CDR3 has 13 residues. V was pared by 6 bases and J by 0 bases, with 12 bases between. The CDR3 nucleotides read TGCAGCGTCTTAACCGGTAGCTCCTACGAGCAGTACTTC. It is translated as CSVLTGSSYEQYF.

The chain links TRBV29-1 to TRBJ2-1; TRBD1 or TRBD2 may be the D gene (5 bases each). V was cut by 5 bases and J by 8 bases, with 13 bases left in between. Germline V gene sequence: CDR1 SQVTM, CDR2 ANQGSEA. The CDR3 has 12 amino acids. CDR3 sequence: CSVSGPSDEQFF. DNA of the CDR3: TGCAGCGTTTCGGGGCCCTCGGATGAGCAGTTCTTC.

Only a few counts were recorded for this clonotype. CDR3 nucleotides: TGTGCCAGCAGTGAAAGGGAAAAACTGTTTTTT. The encoded protein is CASSEREKLFF. The rearrangement joins TRBV2 to TRBJ1-4; D is undetermined. CDR3 size: 11 residues. Per the germline V gene, CDR1 is SNHLY and CDR2 is FYNNEI. The germline V and J ends were trimmed by 2 bases and 8 bases, with 3 bases remaining between them.

The table lists this clonotype with a few counts. The gene calls are TRBV29-1 and TRBJ1-1; D remains unclear. Trimming pared 8 bases from V and 5 bases from J, leaving 12 bases between. The germline V gene encodes CDR1 SQVTM and CDR2 ANQGSEA. This CDR3 region has 11 residues. The CDR3 DNA sequence: TGCAGCACAAAAGGAGGGACTGAAGCTTTCTTT. It translates to CSTKGGTEAFF.

This clonotype occurred many times. The chain couples TRBV29-1 to TRBJ2-3, with 15 nucleotides matching TRBD2. CDR1 and CDR2 from the germline V gene are SQVTM and ANQGSEA. The ends lost 4 bases at V and 5 bases at J; junction bases unmatched: 10. This CDR3 region has 17 residues. The CDR3 here is CSVGGLAGGILGDTQYF. In DNA form, the CDR3 reads TGCAGCGTTGGTGGACTAGCGGGGGGGATCCTCGGAGATACGCAGTATTTT.

The V and J genes are TRBV5-1 and TRBJ2-5; 10 bases map to TRBD2. Per the germline V gene, CDR1 is SGHRS and CDR2 is YFSETQ. Germline trimming cut 3 bases from V and 1 base from J; bases unmatched to any gene: 3. This CDR3 contains 15 residues. In nucleotides, the CDR3 is TGCGCCAGCAGCTCGACTAGCGGGTCCCAAGAGACCCAGTACTTC. Translated: CASSSTSGSQETQYF.

The chain recombines TRBV28 with TRBJ2-3, with unresolved D. The length of the CDR3 is 11 residues. CDR1 and CDR2 (germline): MDHEN, SYDVKM. The germline V and J ends were trimmed by 4 bases and 8 bases, with 7 bases remaining between them. CDR3 residues: CASSWAATQYF. CDR3 nucleotide sequence: TGTGCCAGCAGTTGGGCGGCTACGCAGTATTTT. Using reference TRBV28 and TRBJ2-3 for the parts outside the CDR3, the full variable domain is DVKVTQSSRYLVKRTGEKVFLECVQDMDHENMFWYRQDPGLGLRLIYFSYDVKMKEKGDIPEGYSVSREKKERFSLILESASTNQTSMYLCASSWAATQYFGPGTRLTVL.

This clonotype was picked up a small number of times. The CDR3 protein is CASSLQPLPTDTQYF. The CDR3 DNA is TGCGCCAGCAGCTTGCAACCTCTCCCCACAGATACGCAGTATTTT. The gene calls are TRBV5-1 and TRBJ2-3; D is undetermined. The CDR3 runs 15 residues. Germline V gives CDR1 SGHRS, CDR2 YFSETQ. Trimming took off 1 base at V and 2 bases at J, with 11 bases between the two ends.

This clonotype was observed many times. The CDR3 DNA follows: TGTGCCAGCAGTTACTCGATCGAGCGGAATGAGCAGTTCTTC. This encodes CASSYSIERNEQFF. The chain is built from TRBV6-5 and TRBJ2-1; a possible D gene is TRBD2 (5 bases). CDR1 and CDR2 from the germline V gene are MNHEY and SVGAGI. V lost 0 bases to trimming and J lost 7 bases, with 10 bases between them. This CDR3 is built from 14 residues.

This clonotype occurred many times. This chain connects TRBV6-5 to TRBJ2-3; 10 bases fit TRBD2. The CDR3 spans 17 residues. CDR1 and CDR2 from the germline V gene are MNHEY and SVGAGI. The trim removed 1 base at V and 2 bases at J, leaving 6 bases unmatched. CDR3 DNA: TGTGCCAGCAGTTACTTCGGGCTAGCGGGGGACACAGATACGCAGTATTTT. Its protein is CASSYFGLAGDTDTQYF.

Many counts were recorded for this clonotype. The CDR3 DNA is TGTGCCAGCAGTTACGGGGGACAGGGAAACACTGAAGCTTTCTTT. It is translated as CASSYGGQGNTEAFF. The gene calls are TRBV6-6 and TRBJ1-1; 9 positions agree with TRBD1. This CDR3 has 15 residues. The germline V gene has CDR1 MNHNY and CDR2 SVGAGI (reference sequence). V lost 2 bases, J lost 2 bases, and 3 bases stayed unmatched.

The CDR3 sequence is CASSTIGAGLYF. As DNA, the CDR3 is TGTGCCAGCAGCACCATCGGGGCCGGGCTGTACTTC. The J gene is TRBJ2-7, the V gene TRBV7-2; D may match TRBD1 or TRBD2 (5 bases each). Trimming took 5 bases from V and 12 from J, leaving 17 bases between them. This CDR3 spans 12 amino acids. Germline CDR1 reads SGHTA; CDR2 reads FQGNSA.

The chain carries TRBV7-2 and TRBJ2-4, with 14 bases matching TRBD2. The CDR3 has 18 residues. V lost 5 bases, J lost 5 bases, and 11 bases stayed unmatched. Germline CDR1 SGHTA, CDR2 FQGNSA. CDR3 in DNA: TGTGCCAGCAGCCCCCGGGGACTAGCGGGAGTTTTCGAAAACATTCAGTACTTC. It is translated as CASSPRGLAGVFENIQYF.

J is TRBJ2-5 and V is TRBV29-1, with D perhaps matching TRBD1 (5 bases). The V end was cut by 7 bases, the J end by 5 bases, with 14 bases between. Germline CDR1 is SQVTM and CDR2 is ANQGSEA. The CDR3 extends over 12 amino acids. CDR3 bases: TGCAGCGCCCAGGGTGGTTCGGAGACCCAGTACTTC. It encodes CSAQGGSETQYF.

V usage is TRBV28 and J usage is TRBJ2-7; the D call may be TRBD1 or TRBD2 (5 bases each). The J call may be mistaken, given a closer DNA end match to TRBJ2-5. The CDR3 contains 15 residues. Per germline, CDR1 MDHEN and CDR2 SYDVKM. CDR3 sequence reads: CASQNPGTGQETQYF. The CDR3 bases are TGTGCCAGCCAGAATCCGGGGACGGGGCAAGAGACCCAGTACTTC.

The chain's CDR3 is CASSPGLAGEDTQYF. CDR3 nucleotide sequence: TGCGCCAGCAGCCCGGGACTAGCGGGAGAAGATACGCAGTATTTT. This chain joins TRBV5-1 and TRBJ2-3; 14 bases fit TRBD2. This CDR3 contains 15 residues. Germline CDR1 and CDR2: SGHRS and YFSETQ. The V gene end was trimmed by 4 bases and the J gene end by 5 bases; junction bases not matched to a gene: 3.

The rearrangement joins TRBV5-6 to TRBJ1-2; 9 nucleotides match TRBD1. The CDR3 is 14 residues long. Germline V gene data show CDR1 as SGHDT and CDR2 as YYEEEE. After removal of 6 bases from V and 2 bases from J, the junction contained 5 bases not matched to a gene. CDR3 protein: CASTLGTGNYGYTF. The CDR3 DNA follows: TGTGCCAGCACCCTTGGGACAGGGAACTATGGCTACACCTTC.

The chain employs TRBV5-5 and TRBJ1-5, with 8 bases matching TRBD1. The V gene's germline CDR1 is SGHKS and CDR2 YYEKEE (reference sequence). The CDR3 loop spans 14 amino acids. Germline trimming cut 5 bases from V and 6 bases from J; bases unmatched to any gene: 7. The CDR3 sequence is CASSRTGNFQPQHF. CDR3 sequence (DNA): TGTGCCAGCAGTAGGACAGGGAACTTTCAGCCCCAGCATTTT.

This clonotype was detected ten times or more. The J gene is TRBJ2-7, the V gene TRBV6-5, with a tentative D call TRBD1 (6 bases). The CDR3 runs to 18 residues. Trimming cost V 2 bases and J 0 bases, with 20 bases left between them. Germline values: CDR1 MNHEY, CDR2 SVGAGI. DNA for the CDR3: TGTGCCAGCAGTTACCCTTTTTATGACAGGTCACTCTCCTACGAGCAGTACTTC. It encodes CASSYPFYDRSLSYEQYF.

This clonotype was observed at least ten times. The chain uses TRBV4-1 and TRBJ2-7; D not resolved. The CDR3 extends over 16 amino acids. Germline V gene lookup returns CDR1 MGHRA and CDR2 YSYEKL. V lost 0 bases and J 4 bases, leaving 16 bases between the germline ends. Here the CDR3 DNA reads TGCGCCAGCAGCCAAGATCGGGCTAAGGGAAGTTACGAGCAGTACTTC. It yields the protein CASSQDRAKGSYEQYF.

This clonotype is termed medium-sized. The J gene is TRBJ1-2, the V gene TRBV6-4; unclear D gene. Germline V gene sequence: CDR1 MRHNA, CDR2 SNTAGT. The CDR3 is made up of 15 amino acids. The V end lost 2 bases, the J end lost 6 bases, and 16 bases lay between the germline ends. The CDR3 DNA sequence: TGTGCCAGCAGTGACGGGTCTTCTCCCTCGGATGGCTACACCTTC. Amino acids: CASSDGSSPSDGYTF.

In regard to this clonotype: A much larger clone is a single base away; this may be a read error. This rearrangement joins TRBV6-2 or TRBV6-3 to TRBJ2-5, with D unresolved. Germline V CDR1 and CDR2: MNHEY, SVGEGT. The CDR3 spans 14 residues. Trimming shortened V by 5 bases and J by 2 bases, and 12 bases separated the two germline ends. CDR3 loop: CASSDGMLQETQYF. DNA for the CDR3: TGTGCCAGCAGTGACGGCATGCTACAAGAGACCCAGTACTTC.

This clonotype was seen just once. The V and J genes are TRBV6-6 and TRBJ2-1; TRBD1 matches at 7 bases. Germline V gene lookup returns CDR1 MNHNY and CDR2 SVGAGI (reference sequence). Trimming at V came to 5 bases and at J to 13 bases, leaving 8 bases not matched to a gene. The CDR3 is made up of 12 amino acids. This chain's CDR3 is CASSLGTATQFF. DNA of the CDR3: TGTGCCAGCAGTCTAGGGACAGCCACTCAGTTCTTC.

The chain recombines TRBV29-1 with TRBJ2-3, with a tentative D call TRBD2 (5 bases). The germline V and J ends were trimmed by 4 bases and 2 bases, with 16 bases remaining between them. This CDR3 spans 15 amino acids. Germline-derived CDR1 and CDR2 are SQVTM and ANQGSEA. The CDR3 reads CSVGREGPVTDTQYF. The CDR3 DNA follows: TGCAGCGTTGGACGGGAAGGGCCAGTCACAGATACGCAGTATTTT.

V usage is TRBV6-6 and J usage is TRBJ1-2, with unresolved D. Between the trimmed V and J ends, which lost 0 bases and 8 bases, there was a span of 13 bases. Germline V CDR1 and CDR2: MNHNY, SVGAGI (reference sequence). The CDR3 totals 14 residues. For the CDR3, the DNA is TGTGCCAGCAGTTACTCGATGCAGGAGGAGGGCTACACCTTC. This codes for CASSYSMQEEGYTF.

Concerning this clonotype itself: This may come from a read error, since a much larger clone is one base off. This chain uses TRBV7-2 with TRBJ2-3; TRBD1 might be the D (5 bases). Trimming took 4 bases from V and 3 from J, leaving 14 bases between them. The CDR3 totals 15 residues. CDR1 SGHTA and CDR2 FQGNSA come from the germline V gene. The CDR3 spells CASSSLRAGTDTQYF. CDR3 DNA: TGTGCCAGCAGCTCCCTCAGGGCAGGGACAGATACGCAGTATTTT.

The chain carries TRBV20-1 and TRBJ2-3; no definite D call. The CDR3 sequence is 16 residues long. Germline V gene lookup returns CDR1 DFQATT and CDR2 SNEGSKA (reference sequence). V was shortened by 1 base and J by 0 bases, with 14 bases between the two germline ends. The CDR3 reads CSARVGWGTSTDTQYF. The DNA of the CDR3 is TGCAGTGCTAGAGTGGGCTGGGGAACTAGCACAGATACGCAGTATTTT.